This TCR beta chain was identified during a study of cytomegalovirus exposure and HLA in healthy donors. General study findings and limits: Investigators reported some 150 TCR beta chains as tied to cytomegalovirus. Reportedly, cytomegalovirus status was diagnosed with high sensitivity and specificity.

Assay used: immunoSEQ multiplex PCR; TCRdb lists only in-frame clones, some missing. The sample has approximately 140,000 clones; around nine tenths are singletons. As concerns this clone: Its specificity is unknown.

Germline values: CDR1 SGHVS, CDR2 FQNEAQ. The junction had 14 bases not matched to a gene; V was cut back by 4 bases and J by 1 base. The CDR3 runs 19 residues. This chain connects TRBV7-8 to TRBJ2-4, with 9 bases identical to TRBD2. The sequence was obtained from a man aged 18 to 29 in good health and CMV-seropositive. Sequenced input: PBMCs. The CDR3 bases are TGTGCCAGCAGCTCTACGGGCGGGGGGGCCGCGGTTGCCAAAAACATTCAGTACTTC. Translated: CASSSTGGGAAVAKNIQYF.